What follows describes a single TCR beta chain. Primers: 60 Vbeta forward and 13 Jbeta reverse. TCRdb's table, derived via immunoSEQ multiplex PCR, lists solely in-frame clones and lacks some. The profile covers some 140,000 clones, with approximately 80% appearing a single time and about 13% taken by the ten largest. This sample is drawn from a study of cytomegalovirus exposure and HLA in healthy donors. Per the germline V gene, CDR1 is ENHRY and CDR2 is SYGVKD. The CDR3 extends over 13 amino acids. The V gene end was trimmed by 6 bases and the J gene end by 4 bases; junction bases not matched to a gene: 1.

The receptor was derived from a man between 25 and 39 years old in good health and CMV-seropositive. This chain links TRBV10-3 with TRBJ1-1; 11 bases align to TRBD1. The sample taken for sequencing was PBMCs. Here the CDR3 reads CAIRDRGLTEAFF. CDR3 nucleotides: TGTGCCATCAGGGACAGGGGGCTCACTGAAGCTTTCTTT.